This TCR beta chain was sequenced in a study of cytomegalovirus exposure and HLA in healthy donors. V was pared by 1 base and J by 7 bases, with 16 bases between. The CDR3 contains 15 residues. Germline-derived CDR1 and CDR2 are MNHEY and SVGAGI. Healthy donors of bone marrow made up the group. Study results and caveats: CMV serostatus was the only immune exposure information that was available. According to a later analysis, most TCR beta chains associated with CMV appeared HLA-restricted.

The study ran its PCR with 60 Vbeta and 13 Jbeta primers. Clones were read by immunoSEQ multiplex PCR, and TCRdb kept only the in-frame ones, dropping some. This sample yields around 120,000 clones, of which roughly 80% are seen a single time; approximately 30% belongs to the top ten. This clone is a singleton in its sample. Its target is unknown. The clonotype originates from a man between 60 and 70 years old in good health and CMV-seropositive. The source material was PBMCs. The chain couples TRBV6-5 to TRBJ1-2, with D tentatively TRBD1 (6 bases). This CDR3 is CASSYYQGRVFGYTF. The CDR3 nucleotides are TGTGCCAGCAGTTACTATCAGGGGCGCGTATTTGGCTACACCTTC.